This TCR beta chain was identified in a study of T cell repertoires in cytomegalovirus infection. Study-level background: It was the public TCR beta signatures that indicated both CMV infection and matching HLA type.

This clonotype was counted between two and nine times. What it binds is not known. TCRdb redid the calling of the reads with MiXCR, one entry per CDR3 protein. The top ten clones hold about 69% of a sample with about 63,000 distinct CDR3 sequences, 20% to 25% of them seen once. Study results and caveats: Cumulative public TCR beta family frequency identified carriers of CMV plus the relevant HLA.

V was trimmed by 7 bases and J by 5 bases, leaving 13 bases between them. CDR1 and CDR2 (germline): ENHRY, SYGVKD. The CDR3 spans 13 residues. The TCR sequence derives from a human donor in good health (CMV status not recorded). Some clones in this sample may be carry-over from other donors' samples. The sequenced sample was CD8+ T cells from cultured PBMCs, obtained from culture after CMV antigen stimulation. The gene calls are TRBV10-3 and TRBJ2-3, with unresolved D. CDR3 sequence (DNA): TGTGCCATCACCCTCCTCCCTCGAGATACGCAGTATTTT. Translated, it gives CAITLLPRDTQYF.